Listed below are T cell receptor beta chains from one sample, sequenced in a study of T cell changes during pregnancy in multiple sclerosis. Clones were sequenced by immunoSEQ multiplex PCR, and TCRdb holds only the in-frame ones, with some missing. The repertoire includes over 45,000 clones, around nine tenths of them detected once, and 2.8% sits in the top ten. The source was peripheral blood, collected in the third trimester of pregnancy. Receptors originate from a female donor in good health, enrolled as a control in a pregnancy study. The CDR3 runs from the conserved cysteine through the conserved F or W. Each record gives: D gene, V gene, clone size, J gene, CDR3 DNA, CDR3 protein. D genes are given only for firm matches. Not all rows give a size; the values are once, few, many and, for expanded clones, a class.

d_gene: NA; v_gene: TRBV10-3; abundance: NA; j_gene: TRBJ1-1; CDR3nt: TGTGCCATCAGTGAGTCGGCAGCTGAAGCTTTCTTT; CDR3aa: CAISESAAEAFF
d_gene: TRBD1; v_gene: TRBV30; abundance: NA; j_gene: TRBJ1-5; CDR3nt: TGTGCCTGGAGTGAGGGGGCCACAAATCAGCCCCAGCATTTT; CDR3aa: CAWSEGATNQPQHF
d_gene: TRBD1; v_gene: TRBV28; abundance: NA; j_gene: TRBJ2-5; CDR3nt: TGTGCCAGCCCCCCTTATATAGGGGGCGAAGAGACCCAGTACTTC; CDR3aa: CASPPYIGGEETQYF
d_gene: NA; v_gene: TRBV9; abundance: NA; j_gene: TRBJ2-3; CDR3nt: TGTGCCAGCAGCGTAGGGGGGGCAGATACGCAGTATTTT; CDR3aa: CASSVGGADTQYF
d_gene: TRBD1; v_gene: TRBV7-3; abundance: once; j_gene: TRBJ2-3; CDR3nt: TGTGCCAGCAGCTGGGGACAGGGCACAGATACGCAGTATTTT; CDR3aa: CASSWGQGTDTQYF
d_gene: TRBD1; v_gene: TRBV7-3; abundance: once; j_gene: TRBJ1-1; CDR3nt: TGTGCCAGCAGCTTAGTACAGGGGGCGAGCACTGAAGCTTTCTTT; CDR3aa: CASSLVQGASTEAFF
d_gene: TRBD1; v_gene: TRBV19; abundance: NA; j_gene: TRBJ2-5; CDR3nt: TGTGCCAGTTACGGGACAGAACAAGAGACCCAGTACTTC; CDR3aa: CASYGTEQETQYF
d_gene: NA; v_gene: TRBV30; abundance: NA; j_gene: TRBJ2-1; CDR3nt: TGTGCCTGGACACTAGAGAAAGAGCAGTTCTTC; CDR3aa: CAWTLEKEQFF
d_gene: TRBD1; v_gene: TRBV28; abundance: NA; j_gene: TRBJ1-5; CDR3nt: TGTGCCAGCAGTTTAAGGTTTTGGTCGGCAGGGGGAGATAGCAATCAGCCCCAGCATTTT; CDR3aa: CASSLRFWSAGGDSNQPQHF
d_gene: TRBD1; v_gene: TRBV11-3; abundance: NA; j_gene: TRBJ2-1; CDR3nt: TGTGCCAGCAGCTTAGGGGGACAGGGGACTAATGAGCAGTTCTTC; CDR3aa: CASSLGGQGTNEQFF
d_gene: NA; v_gene: TRBV29-1; abundance: NA; j_gene: TRBJ1-2; CDR3nt: TGCAGCGTTGAGTTCCAGGGGCACTATGGCTACACCTTC; CDR3aa: CSVEFQGHYGYTF
d_gene: TRBD1; v_gene: TRBV28; abundance: NA; j_gene: TRBJ2-1; CDR3nt: TGTGCCAGCAGTTTACCCGGGACAGCCTACAATGAGCAGTTCTTC; CDR3aa: CASSLPGTAYNEQFF
d_gene: NA; v_gene: TRBV5-1; abundance: NA; j_gene: TRBJ2-7; CDR3nt: TGCGCCAGCAGCTTGGCCGAGGAGGGGTCCTACGAGCAGTACTTC; CDR3aa: CASSLAEEGSYEQYF
d_gene: TRBD1; v_gene: TRBV7-9; abundance: NA; j_gene: TRBJ1-5; CDR3nt: TGTGCCAGCAGCTTGGGGGACAGTAGCAATCAGCCCCAGCATTTT; CDR3aa: CASSLGDSSNQPQHF
d_gene: NA; v_gene: TRBV6-5; abundance: NA; j_gene: TRBJ2-3; CDR3nt: TGTGCCAGCAGTTCGGAGGGAGATACGCAGTATTTT; CDR3aa: CASSSEGDTQYF
d_gene: TRBD1; v_gene: TRBV10-3; abundance: NA; j_gene: TRBJ2-3; CDR3nt: TGTGCCATAGCAGGGGGCCCAGATACGCAGTATTTT; CDR3aa: CAIAGGPDTQYF
d_gene: NA; v_gene: TRBV4-3; abundance: NA; j_gene: TRBJ2-3; CDR3nt: TGCGCCAGCAGCCAAGAACGGGAGAAAGATACGCAGTATTTT; CDR3aa: CASSQEREKDTQYF
d_gene: TRBD2; v_gene: TRBV28; abundance: NA; j_gene: TRBJ2-3; CDR3nt: TGTGCCAGCAGTATATCTAGCGGGAGGAAACTAGATACGCAGTATTTT; CDR3aa: CASSISSGRKLDTQYF
d_gene: TRBD2; v_gene: TRBV6-5; abundance: NA; j_gene: TRBJ2-3; CDR3nt: TGTGCCAGCAGTTCAGCGACTAGCGGAACAGATACGCAGTATTTT; CDR3aa: CASSSATSGTDTQYF
d_gene: NA; v_gene: TRBV6-5; abundance: NA; j_gene: TRBJ2-5; CDR3nt: TGTGCCAGCAGCCCGAGGAGGGAAGAGACCCAGTACTTC; CDR3aa: CASSPRREETQYF
d_gene: TRBD2; v_gene: TRBV4-1; abundance: NA; j_gene: TRBJ2-1; CDR3nt: TGCGCCAGCAGCCAGCACCCCGGGACTAGCGCTAATGAGCAGTTCTTC; CDR3aa: CASSQHPGTSANEQFF
d_gene: TRBD1; v_gene: TRBV18; abundance: NA; j_gene: TRBJ1-1; CDR3nt: TGTGCCAGCTCACTAGCGGGACAGGGAGGGATGAACACTGAAGCTTTCTTT; CDR3aa: CASSLAGQGGMNTEAFF
d_gene: TRBD2; v_gene: TRBV7-3; abundance: NA; j_gene: TRBJ2-3; CDR3nt: TGTGCCAGCAGCTGGGGACTAGCGGGCACAGATACGCAGTATTTT; CDR3aa: CASSWGLAGTDTQYF
d_gene: NA; v_gene: TRBV5-4; abundance: NA; j_gene: TRBJ2-3; CDR3nt: TGTGCCAGCAGCTTTAGTGTAAGAGTAGATACGCAGTATTTT; CDR3aa: CASSFSVRVDTQYF
d_gene: TRBD1; v_gene: TRBV6-1; abundance: once; j_gene: TRBJ1-5; CDR3nt: TGTGCCAGCAGTGAAGTGGGGACAGTTAATCAGCCCCAGCATTTT; CDR3aa: CASSEVGTVNQPQHF
d_gene: NA; v_gene: TRBV11-2; abundance: NA; j_gene: TRBJ2-7; CDR3nt: TGTGCCAGCAGCTTAGCACAGGCGAGCTCCTACGAGCAGTACTTC; CDR3aa: CASSLAQASSYEQYF
d_gene: TRBD1; v_gene: TRBV28; abundance: NA; j_gene: TRBJ1-1; CDR3nt: TGTGCCAGCAGTTTAGCGGGACAGGGGAACACTGAAGCTTTCTTT; CDR3aa: CASSLAGQGNTEAFF
d_gene: TRBD2; v_gene: TRBV5-1; abundance: NA; j_gene: TRBJ2-2; CDR3nt: TGCGCCAGCAGCTTGGTGGGACTAGACAGCACCGGGGAGCTGTTTTTT; CDR3aa: CASSLVGLDSTGELFF
d_gene: NA; v_gene: TRBV10-3; abundance: NA; j_gene: TRBJ2-1; CDR3nt: TGTGCCATCAGTGATGAGGGATTAAGAGGCAATGAGCAGTTCTTC; CDR3aa: CAISDEGLRGNEQFF
d_gene: NA; v_gene: TRBV19; abundance: NA; j_gene: TRBJ2-3; CDR3nt: TGTGCCAGTAGTATAGGGGCTTTGACAGATACGCAGTATTTT; CDR3aa: CASSIGALTDTQYF
d_gene: NA; v_gene: TRBV28; abundance: NA; j_gene: TRBJ2-5; CDR3nt: TGTGCCAGCAGTTCCGAAGAGACCCAGTACTTC; CDR3aa: CASSSEETQYF
d_gene: NA; v_gene: TRBV14; abundance: NA; j_gene: TRBJ2-7; CDR3nt: TGTGCCAGCAGCCAAGATCCGGGGAGTAGGGAGCAGTACTTC; CDR3aa: CASSQDPGSREQYF
d_gene: TRBD1; v_gene: TRBV27; abundance: NA; j_gene: TRBJ2-5; CDR3nt: TGTGCCAGCAGGCCGAGCAGGGGGCAAGAGACCCAGTACTTC; CDR3aa: CASRPSRGQETQYF
d_gene: TRBD1; v_gene: TRBV14; abundance: once; j_gene: TRBJ1-4; CDR3nt: TGTGCCAGGGACAGGGGGCGAGGAGCAACTAATGAAAAACTGTTTTTT; CDR3aa: CARDRGRGATNEKLFF
d_gene: NA; v_gene: TRBV7-9; abundance: NA; j_gene: TRBJ2-3; CDR3nt: TGTGCCAGCCGACAATGGGCCACAGATACGCAGTATTTT; CDR3aa: CASRQWATDTQYF
d_gene: TRBD2; v_gene: TRBV5-6; abundance: NA; j_gene: TRBJ2-1; CDR3nt: TGTGCCAGCAGCTTCCCTACTAGCGGGGGACATCGGGAGCAGTTCTTC; CDR3aa: CASSFPTSGGHREQFF
d_gene: NA; v_gene: TRBV28; abundance: NA; j_gene: TRBJ2-7; CDR3nt: TGTGCCAGCAGTAAAAAAGCTAGGGGCTACGAGCAGTACTTC; CDR3aa: CASSKKARGYEQYF
d_gene: TRBD2; v_gene: TRBV15; abundance: NA; j_gene: TRBJ2-4; CDR3nt: TGTGCCACCAGCAGAGATTGGTCTAGCGGGAATTACATTCAGTACTTC; CDR3aa: CATSRDWSSGNYIQYF
d_gene: NA; v_gene: TRBV7-9; abundance: NA; j_gene: TRBJ1-1; CDR3nt: TGTGCCAGCAGCACCTCACAGAGAGGGACTGAAGCTTTCTTT; CDR3aa: CASSTSQRGTEAFF
d_gene: NA; v_gene: TRBV27; abundance: NA; j_gene: TRBJ2-7; CDR3nt: TGTGCCAGCAGGCTTGTGGGAGGACGACCGAGCTCCTACGAGCAGTACTTC; CDR3aa: CASRLVGGRPSSYEQYF
d_gene: NA; v_gene: TRBV10-3; abundance: NA; j_gene: TRBJ2-3; CDR3nt: TGTGCCATCAGCCCAGGGTATAGCACAGATACGCAGTATTTT; CDR3aa: CAISPGYSTDTQYF
d_gene: TRBD1; v_gene: TRBV7-8; abundance: NA; j_gene: TRBJ1-2; CDR3nt: TGTGCCAGCAGCCCTGGACAGGGGGCGAATGGCTACACCTTC; CDR3aa: CASSPGQGANGYTF